This T cell receptor beta chain stems from a study of cytomegalovirus exposure and HLA in healthy donors. As for the study in general: The use of the same platform for the 120 or so validation repertoires and the roughly 670 first-cohort repertoires was reported by a later analysis.

On this clone itself: Its cognate antigen is unknown.

Whole-study results and caveats: Altogether, some 170 TCR beta chains were recorded as cytomegalovirus-associated. While the bulk of TCR sequences proved rare, some public TCRs turned up in many donors.

Germline V gene sequence: CDR1 SGHAT, CDR2 FQNNGV. CDR3 length: 15 residues. Trimming left V 5 bases short and J 3 bases short, with 16 bases between. Using immunoSEQ multiplex PCR, the repertoire was profiled, and TCRdb retains in-frame clones only, with some absent. Found here are around 70,000 clones, approximately 95% of them singletons; the top ten hold 1.5% to 1.9%. The chain links TRBV11-2 to TRBJ1-1; D uncertain. Sequenced material: PBMCs. The clonotype comes from a man between 18 and 29 years old in good health and CMV-seropositive. CDR3 coding DNA: TGTGCCAGCAGCACCCGGGAGGCGAGGGACACTGAAGCTTTCTTT. This codes for CASSTREARDTEAFF. Supplemented by reference TRBV11-2 and TRBJ1-1, the full variable domain reads EAGVAQSPRYKIIEKRQSVAFWCNPISGHATLYWYQQILGQGPKLLIQFQNNGVVDDSQLPKDRFSAERLKGVDSTLKIQPAKLEDSAVYLCASSTREARDTEAFFGQGTRLTVV.